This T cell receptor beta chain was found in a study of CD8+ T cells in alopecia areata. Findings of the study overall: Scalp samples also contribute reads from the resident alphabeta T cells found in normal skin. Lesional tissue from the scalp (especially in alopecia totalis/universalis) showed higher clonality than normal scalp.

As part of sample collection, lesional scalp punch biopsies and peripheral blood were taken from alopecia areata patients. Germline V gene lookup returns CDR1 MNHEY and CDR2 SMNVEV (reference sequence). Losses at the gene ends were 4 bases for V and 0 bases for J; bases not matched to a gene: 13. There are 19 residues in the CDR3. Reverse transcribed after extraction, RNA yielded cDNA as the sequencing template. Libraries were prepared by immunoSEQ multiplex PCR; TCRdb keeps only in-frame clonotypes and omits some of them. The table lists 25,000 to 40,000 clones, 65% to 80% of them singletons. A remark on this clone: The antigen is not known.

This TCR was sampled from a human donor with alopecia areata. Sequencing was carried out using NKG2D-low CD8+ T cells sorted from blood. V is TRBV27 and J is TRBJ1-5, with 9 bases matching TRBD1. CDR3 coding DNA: TGTGCCAGCAGTTCCTTAGGGACAGGGTACAGAAATAGCAATCAGCCCCAGCATTTT. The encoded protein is CASSSLGTGYRNSNQPQHF.